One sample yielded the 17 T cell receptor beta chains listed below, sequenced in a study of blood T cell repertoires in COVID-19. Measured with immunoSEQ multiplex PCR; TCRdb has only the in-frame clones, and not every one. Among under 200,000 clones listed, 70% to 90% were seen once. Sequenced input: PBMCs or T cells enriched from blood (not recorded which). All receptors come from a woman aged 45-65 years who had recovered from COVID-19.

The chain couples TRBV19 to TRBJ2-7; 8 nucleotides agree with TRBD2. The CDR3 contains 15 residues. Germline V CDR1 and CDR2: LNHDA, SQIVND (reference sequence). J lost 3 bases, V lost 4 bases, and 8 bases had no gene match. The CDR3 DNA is TGTGCCAGTAGTAAGTCGGTAGCGGGGTTCTACGAGCAGTACTTC. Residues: CASSKSVAGFYEQYF. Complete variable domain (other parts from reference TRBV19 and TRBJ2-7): DGGITQSPKYLFRKEGQNVTLSCEQNLNHDAMYWYRQDPGQGLRLIYYSQIVNDFQKGDIAEGYSVSREKKESFPLTVTSAQKNPTAFYLCASSKSVAGFYEQYFGPGTRLTVT.

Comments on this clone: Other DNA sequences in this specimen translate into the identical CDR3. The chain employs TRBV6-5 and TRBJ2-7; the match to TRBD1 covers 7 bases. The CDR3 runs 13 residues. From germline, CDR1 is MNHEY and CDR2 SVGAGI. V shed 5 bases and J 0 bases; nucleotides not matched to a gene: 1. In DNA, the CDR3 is TGTGCCAGCAGTCGACAGGGCTCCTACGAGCAGTACTTC. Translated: CASSRQGSYEQYF.

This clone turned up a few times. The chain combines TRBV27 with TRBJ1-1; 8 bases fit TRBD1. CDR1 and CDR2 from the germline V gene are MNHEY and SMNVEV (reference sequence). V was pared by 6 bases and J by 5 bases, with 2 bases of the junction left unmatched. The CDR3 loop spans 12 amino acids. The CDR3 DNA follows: TGTGCCAGCAGGACAGGGGAAACTGAAGCTTTCTTT. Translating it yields CASRTGETEAFF.

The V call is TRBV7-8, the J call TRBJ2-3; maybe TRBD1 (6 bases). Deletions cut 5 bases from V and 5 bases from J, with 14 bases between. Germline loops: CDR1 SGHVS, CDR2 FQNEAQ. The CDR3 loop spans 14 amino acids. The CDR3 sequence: CASSPPGVGDTQYF. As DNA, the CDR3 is TGTGCCAGCAGCCCCCCAGGGGTGGGAGATACGCAGTATTTT.

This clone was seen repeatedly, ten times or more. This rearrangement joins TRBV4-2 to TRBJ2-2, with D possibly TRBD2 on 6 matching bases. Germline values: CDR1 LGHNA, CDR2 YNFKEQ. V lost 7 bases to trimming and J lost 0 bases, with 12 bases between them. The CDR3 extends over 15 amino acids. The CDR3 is CASTHLATNTGELFF. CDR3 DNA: TGTGCCAGCACCCACCTAGCGACGAACACCGGGGAGCTGTTTTTT.

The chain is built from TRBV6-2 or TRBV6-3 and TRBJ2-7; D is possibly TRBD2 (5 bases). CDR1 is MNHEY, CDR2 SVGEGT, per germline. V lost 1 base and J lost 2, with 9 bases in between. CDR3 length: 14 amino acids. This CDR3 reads CASSYWRATYEQYF. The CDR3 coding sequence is TGTGCCAGCAGTTACTGGCGGGCGACCTACGAGCAGTACTTC.

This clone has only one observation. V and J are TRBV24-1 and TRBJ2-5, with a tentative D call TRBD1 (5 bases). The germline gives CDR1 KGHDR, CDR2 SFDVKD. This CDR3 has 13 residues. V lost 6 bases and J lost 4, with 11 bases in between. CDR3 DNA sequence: TGTGCCACCAGTACCGAGACAGCAGAGACCCAGTACTTC. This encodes CATSTETAETQYF.

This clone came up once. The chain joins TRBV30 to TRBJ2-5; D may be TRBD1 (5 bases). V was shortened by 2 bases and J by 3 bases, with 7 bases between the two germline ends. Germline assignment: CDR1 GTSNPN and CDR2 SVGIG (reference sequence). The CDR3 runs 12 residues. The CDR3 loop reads CAWSPREETQYF. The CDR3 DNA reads TGTGCCTGGAGTCCCAGGGAAGAGACCCAGTACTTC.

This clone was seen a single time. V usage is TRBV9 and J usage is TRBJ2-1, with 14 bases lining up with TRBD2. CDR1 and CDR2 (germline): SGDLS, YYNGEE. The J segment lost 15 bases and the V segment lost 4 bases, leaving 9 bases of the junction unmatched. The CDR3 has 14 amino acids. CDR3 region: CASSTGTSGGERFF. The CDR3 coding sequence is TGTGCCAGCAGCACCGGGACTAGCGGGGGAGAGAGGTTCTTC. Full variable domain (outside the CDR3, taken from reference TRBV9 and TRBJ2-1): DSGVTQTPKHLITATGQRVTLRCSPRSGDLSVYWYQQSLDQGLQFLIQYYNGEERAKGNILERFSAQQFPDLHSELNLSSLELGDSALYFCASSTGTSGGERFFGPGTRLTVL.

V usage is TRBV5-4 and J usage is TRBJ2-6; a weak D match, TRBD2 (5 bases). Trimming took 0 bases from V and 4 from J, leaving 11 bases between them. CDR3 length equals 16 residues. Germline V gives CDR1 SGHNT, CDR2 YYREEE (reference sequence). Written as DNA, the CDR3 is TGTGCCAGCAGCTTGGCCCGGGGATCCGGGGCCAACGTCCTGACTTTC. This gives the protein CASSLARGSGANVLTF. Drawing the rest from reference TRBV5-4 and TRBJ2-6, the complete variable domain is ETGVTQSPTHLIKTRGQQVTLRCSSQSGHNTVSWYQQALGQGPQFIFQYYREEENGRGNFPPRFSGLQFPNYSSELNVNALELDDSALYLCASSLARGSGANVLTFGAGSRLTVL.

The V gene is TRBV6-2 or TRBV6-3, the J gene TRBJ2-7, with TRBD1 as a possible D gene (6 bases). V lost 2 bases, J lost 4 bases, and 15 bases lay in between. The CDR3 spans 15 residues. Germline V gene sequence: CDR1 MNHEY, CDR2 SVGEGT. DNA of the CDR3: TGTGCCAGCAGTTACACTACAGGGTTTCCATACGAGCAGTACTTC. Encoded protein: CASSYTTGFPYEQYF.

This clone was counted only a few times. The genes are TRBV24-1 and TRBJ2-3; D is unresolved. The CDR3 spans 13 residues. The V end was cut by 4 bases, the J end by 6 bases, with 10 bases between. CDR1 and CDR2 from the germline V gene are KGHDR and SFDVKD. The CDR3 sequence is CATSDPPPDTQYF. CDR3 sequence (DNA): TGTGCCACCAGTGACCCCCCCCCTGATACGCAGTATTTT.

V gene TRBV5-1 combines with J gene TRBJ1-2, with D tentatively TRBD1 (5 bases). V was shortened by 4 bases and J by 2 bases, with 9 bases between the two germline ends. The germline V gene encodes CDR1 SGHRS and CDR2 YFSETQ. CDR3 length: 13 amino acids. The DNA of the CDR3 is TGCGCCAGCAGCACGGGGGGGAACTATGGCTACACCTTC. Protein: CASSTGGNYGYTF.

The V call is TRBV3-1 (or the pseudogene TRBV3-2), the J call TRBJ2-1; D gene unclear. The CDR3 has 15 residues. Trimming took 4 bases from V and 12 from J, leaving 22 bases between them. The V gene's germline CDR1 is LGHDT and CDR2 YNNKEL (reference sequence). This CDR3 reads CASSRNRYIALGQFF. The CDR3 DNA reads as TGTGCCAGCAGCCGAAACCGCTATATAGCCTTAGGGCAGTTCTTC.

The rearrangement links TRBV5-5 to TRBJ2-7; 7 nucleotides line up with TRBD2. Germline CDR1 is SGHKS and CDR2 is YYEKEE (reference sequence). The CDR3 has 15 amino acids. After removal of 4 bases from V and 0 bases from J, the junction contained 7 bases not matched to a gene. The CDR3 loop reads CASSRGLDHSYEQYF. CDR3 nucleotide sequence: TGTGCCAGCAGCCGAGGACTAGACCACTCCTACGAGCAGTACTTC.

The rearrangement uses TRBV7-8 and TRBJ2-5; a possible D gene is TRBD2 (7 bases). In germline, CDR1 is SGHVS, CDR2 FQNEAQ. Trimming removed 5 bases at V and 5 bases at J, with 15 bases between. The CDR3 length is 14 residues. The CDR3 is CASSRAGRGETQYF. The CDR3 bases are TGTGCCAGCAGCCGAGCGGGGAGGGGGGAGACCCAGTACTTC. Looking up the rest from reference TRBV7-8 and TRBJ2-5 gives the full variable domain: GAGVSQSPRYKVAKRGQDVALRCDPISGHVSLFWYQQALGQGPEFLTYFQNEAQLDKSGLPSDRFFAERPEGSVSTLKIQRTQQEDSAVYLCASSRAGRGETQYFGPGTRLLVL.

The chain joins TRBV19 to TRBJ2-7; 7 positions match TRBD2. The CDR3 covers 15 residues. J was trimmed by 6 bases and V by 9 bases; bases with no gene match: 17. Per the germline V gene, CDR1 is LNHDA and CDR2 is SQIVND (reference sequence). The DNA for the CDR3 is TGTGCCAGCTCTACTCTCGGTAAGGGAGGGGTCGAGCAGTACTTC. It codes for CASSTLGKGGVEQYF.